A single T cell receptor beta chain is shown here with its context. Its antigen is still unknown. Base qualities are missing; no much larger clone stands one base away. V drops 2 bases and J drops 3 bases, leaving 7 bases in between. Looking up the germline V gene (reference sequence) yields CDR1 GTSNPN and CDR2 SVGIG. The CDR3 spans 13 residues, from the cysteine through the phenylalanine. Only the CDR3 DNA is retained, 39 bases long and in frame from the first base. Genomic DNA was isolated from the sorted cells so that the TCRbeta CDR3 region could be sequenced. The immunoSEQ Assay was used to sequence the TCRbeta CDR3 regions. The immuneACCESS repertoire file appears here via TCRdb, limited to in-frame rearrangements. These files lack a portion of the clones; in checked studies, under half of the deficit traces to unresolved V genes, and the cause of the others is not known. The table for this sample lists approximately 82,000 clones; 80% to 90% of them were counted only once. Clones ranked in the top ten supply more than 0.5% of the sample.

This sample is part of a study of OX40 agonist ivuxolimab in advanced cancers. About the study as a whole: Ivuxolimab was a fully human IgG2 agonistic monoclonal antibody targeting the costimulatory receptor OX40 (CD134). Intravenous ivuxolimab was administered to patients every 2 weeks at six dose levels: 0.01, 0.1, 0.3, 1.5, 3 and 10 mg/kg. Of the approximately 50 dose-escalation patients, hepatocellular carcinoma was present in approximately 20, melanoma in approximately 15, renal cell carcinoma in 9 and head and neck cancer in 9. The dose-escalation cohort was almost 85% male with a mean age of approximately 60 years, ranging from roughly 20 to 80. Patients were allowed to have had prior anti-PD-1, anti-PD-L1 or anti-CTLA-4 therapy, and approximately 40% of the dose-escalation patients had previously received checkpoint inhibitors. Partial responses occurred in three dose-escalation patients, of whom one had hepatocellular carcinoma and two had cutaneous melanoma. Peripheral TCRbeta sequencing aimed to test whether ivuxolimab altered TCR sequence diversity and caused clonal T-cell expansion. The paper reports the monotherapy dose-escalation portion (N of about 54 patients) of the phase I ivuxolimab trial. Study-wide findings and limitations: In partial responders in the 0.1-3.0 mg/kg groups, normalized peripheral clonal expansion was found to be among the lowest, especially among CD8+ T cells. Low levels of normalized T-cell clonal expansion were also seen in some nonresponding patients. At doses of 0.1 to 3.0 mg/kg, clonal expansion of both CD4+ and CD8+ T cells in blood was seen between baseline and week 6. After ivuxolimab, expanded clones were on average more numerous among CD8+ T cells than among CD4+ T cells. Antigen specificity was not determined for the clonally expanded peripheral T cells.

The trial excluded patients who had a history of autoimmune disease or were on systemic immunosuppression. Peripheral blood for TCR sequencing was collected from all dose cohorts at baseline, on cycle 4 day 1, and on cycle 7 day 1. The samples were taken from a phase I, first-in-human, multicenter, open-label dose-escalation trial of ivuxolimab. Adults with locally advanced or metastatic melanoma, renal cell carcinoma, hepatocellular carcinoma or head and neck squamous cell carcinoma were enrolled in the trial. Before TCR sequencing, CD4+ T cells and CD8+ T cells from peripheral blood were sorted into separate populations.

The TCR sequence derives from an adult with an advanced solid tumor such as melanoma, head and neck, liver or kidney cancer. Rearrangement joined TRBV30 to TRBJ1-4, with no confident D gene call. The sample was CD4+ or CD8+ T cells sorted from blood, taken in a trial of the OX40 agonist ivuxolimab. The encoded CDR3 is CAWSSGPNEKLFF. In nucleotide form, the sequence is TGTGCCTGGAGTTCGGGCCCTAATGAAAAACTGTTTTTT.